The clone carrying this T cell receptor (beta chain) was found once. The data are from a study of blood T cell repertoires in COVID-19. Overall study: The United States, Italy and Spain were the sources of the acute and convalescent COVID-19 samples. PBMCs, B-cell-depleted T cells, or T cells were the source of the cDNA or gDNA that made up the material.

Original methodology: Researchers report that nucleated cell counts were estimated from reference gene primer amplification. Sequencing used immunoSEQ multiplex PCR; TCRdb keeps in-frame clones, though not all of them. The V and J calls and clone size come from that table; D and trimming were worked out from the DNA. The sample yields roughly 250,000 clones, 81% seen once. Per the germline V gene, CDR1 is SGHVS and CDR2 is FQNEAQ. The CDR3 contains 12 residues. V lost 5 bases, J lost 9 bases, and 8 bases lay in between. Sample: peripheral blood. The sequence was obtained from a woman aged 60-75 years with active or convalescent COVID-19. J is TRBJ1-6 and V is TRBV7-8; no firm D call. CDR3 in amino acids: CASSPRGSPLHF. CDR3 sequence (DNA): TGTGCCAGCAGCCCCCGGGGTTCACCCCTCCACTTT. The complete variable domain, with remaining parts taken from reference TRBV7-8 and TRBJ1-6, reads GAGVSQSPRYKVAKRGQDVALRCDPISGHVSLFWYQQALGQGPEFLTYFQNEAQLDKSGLPSDRFFAERPEGSVSTLKIQRTQQEDSAVYLCASSPRGSPLHFGNGTRLTVT.